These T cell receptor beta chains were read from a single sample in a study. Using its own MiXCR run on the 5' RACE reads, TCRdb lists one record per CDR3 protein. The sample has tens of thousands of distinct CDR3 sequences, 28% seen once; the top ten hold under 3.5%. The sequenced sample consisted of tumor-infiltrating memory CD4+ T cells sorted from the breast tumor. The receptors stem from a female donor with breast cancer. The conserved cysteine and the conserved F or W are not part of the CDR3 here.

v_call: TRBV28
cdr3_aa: AIKAAGNQPQH

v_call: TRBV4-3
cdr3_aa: ASSQDPAGGSDTQY

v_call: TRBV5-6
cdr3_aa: ASSSRLAGGYNEQF

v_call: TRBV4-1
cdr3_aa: ASSQVPDRGETQY

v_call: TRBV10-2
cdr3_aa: ASSVRDRGVYEQY

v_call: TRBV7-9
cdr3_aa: ASRTGVATEAF

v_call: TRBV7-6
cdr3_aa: ASSPTRGNEQF

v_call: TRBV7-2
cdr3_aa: ASSLDQAVYEQY

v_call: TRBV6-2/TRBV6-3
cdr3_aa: ASRTINQPQH

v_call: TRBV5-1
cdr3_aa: ASSLVSSGANVLT

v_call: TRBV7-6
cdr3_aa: ASSLGPVPSYEQY

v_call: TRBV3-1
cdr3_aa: ASSRTTSGDYRQY

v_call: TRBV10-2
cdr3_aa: ASSAGGWETQY

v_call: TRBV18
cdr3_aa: ASSPGRNNQPQH